These T cell receptor beta chains were read from a single sample in a study of blood T cell repertoires in COVID-19. Repertoires were generated with immunoSEQ multiplex PCR, while TCRdb's copy carries only in-frame clones and drops some. The sample records about 150,000 clones, roughly 80% being singletons. The material sequenced was peripheral blood. The receptors stem from a man aged 55 to 70 with acute or convalescent COVID-19. Each CDR3 is given with its conserved first and last residue. The D gene is left open where the match is weak. Clone size is given for some rows only: seen once, a few or many times, or a class if the clone is expanded.

>TRBJ1-2|NA|NA|TRBV24-1|12
TGTGCCACCAGTGACCCAGGTCATGGCTACACCTTC
CATSDPGHGYTF
>TRBJ1-3|once|TRBD1|TRBV4-2|16
TGTGCCAGCAGCCAAGCGCCAATACAGGGGGGAAACACCATATATTTT
CASSQAPIQGGNTIYF
>TRBJ2-1|NA|NA|TRBV7-2|13
TGTGCCAGCAGCTCACAGGGTTGGAATGAGCAGTTCTTC
CASSSQGWNEQFF
>TRBJ1-5|once|NA|TRBV7-3|14
TGTGCCAGCAGCTCCGACAGGTTCAATCAGCCCCAGCATTTT
CASSSDRFNQPQHF
>TRBJ1-1|NA|NA|TRBV15|14
TGTGCCACGAGGAGGGGCGCGACGGACACTGAAGCTTTCTTT
CATRRGATDTEAFF
>TRBJ1-1|NA|NA|TRBV6-5|13
TGTGCCAGCAGTTACGAGATCAACACTGAAGCTTTCTTT
CASSYEINTEAFF
>TRBJ1-6|few|TRBD1|TRBV12-3/TRBV12-4|11
TGTGCCAGCAGTCGAGGACAGGGGCTCCACTTT
CASSRGQGLHF
>TRBJ2-7|few|NA|TRBV6-5|15
TGTGCCAGCAGTTACTCGGGGGGGGACACCTACGAGCAGTACTTC
CASSYSGGDTYEQYF
>TRBJ2-2|NA|TRBD1|TRBV25-1|15
TGTGCCAGCAGCGACAGGACAGGGGCCACCGGGGAGCTGTTTTTT
CASSDRTGATGELFF
>TRBJ1-5|NA|NA|TRBV19|15
TGTGCCAGTAGTATAGATAGAAGTAGCAATCAGCCCCAGCATTTT
CASSIDRSSNQPQHF
>TRBJ2-2|NA|TRBD2|TRBV15|16
TGTGCCACCAGCAGAGGATGGCGGGAGGGGACCGGGGAGCTGTTTTTT
CATSRGWREGTGELFF
>TRBJ2-7|NA|NA|TRBV5-1|12
TGCGCCAGCAGGGAAGGGCAGGGGAGGGTGTACTTC
CASREGQGRVYF
>TRBJ1-3|NA|NA|TRBV14|12
TGTGCCAGCAGCCAATCGGGAAACACCATATATTTT
CASSQSGNTIYF
>TRBJ2-5|NA|TRBD2|TRBV7-2|16
TGTGCCAGCACCCGGACTAGCGGGAGGGCAGGAGAGACCCAGTACTTC
CASTRTSGRAGETQYF
>TRBJ2-7|NA|NA|TRBV3-1/TRBV3-2|12
TGTGCCAGCGGGGCAGGGGTCCACGAGCAGTACTTC
CASGAGVHEQYF
>TRBJ1-2|NA|TRBD1|TRBV28|13
TGTGCCAGCAACGCACAGGGGGACTATGGCTACACCTTC
CASNAQGDYGYTF
>TRBJ2-7|NA|TRBD1|TRBV5-1|18
TGCGCCAGCAGCTTGCGGAGTGACAGGGGCGCAAGCTCCTACGAGCAGTACTTC
CASSLRSDRGASSYEQYF
>TRBJ1-1|NA|TRBD1|TRBV14|14
TGTGCCAGCAGCACTACAGGGGGCCGGACTGAAGCTTTCTTT
CASSTTGGRTEAFF
>TRBJ1-1|NA|TRBD1|TRBV2|15
TGTGCCAGCAGTGAAGCCGCAGGGGGATATACTGAAGCTTTCTTT
CASSEAAGGYTEAFF
>TRBJ1-2|NA|NA|TRBV29-1|13
TGCAGCGTTGAAACCTACAGGGCCGACGGCTACACCTTC
CSVETYRADGYTF
>TRBJ2-5|NA|TRBD1|TRBV18|13
TGTGCCAGCTCACAGGGGGCCGGTGAGACCCAGTACTTC
CASSQGAGETQYF
>TRBJ1-2|NA|TRBD1|TRBV14|15
TGTGCCAGCAGCGGGCGGGACAGTCTTAACTATGGCTACACCTTC
CASSGRDSLNYGYTF
>TRBJ2-6|NA|NA|TRBV5-1|15
TGCGCCAGCAGTCTCCAGGGGACTGGGGCCAACGTCCTGACTTTC
CASSLQGTGANVLTF
>TRBJ1-2|NA|TRBD1|TRBV4-3|15
TGCGCCAGCAGCCTCGGACAGGGCCCTAACTATGGCTACACCTTC
CASSLGQGPNYGYTF
>TRBJ2-1|NA|TRBD2|TRBV4-3|17
TGCGCCAGCAGCCCGCGGACTAGCGGGGGCCCCTACAATGAGCAGTTCTTC
CASSPRTSGGPYNEQFF
>TRBJ2-1|NA|TRBD2|TRBV24-1|15
TGTGCCACCAGTGATGGGACTAGCGGGAACCATGAGCAGTTCTTC
CATSDGTSGNHEQFF
>TRBJ2-3|NA|TRBD2|TRBV6-2/TRBV6-3|17
TGTGCCAGCAGTGACCCTTCGGGGCGGGGGGGCCACGATACGCAGTATTTT
CASSDPSGRGGHDTQYF
>TRBJ1-1|NA|NA|TRBV7-3|13
TGTGCCAGCAGCTTAGAAGCGAACACTGAAGCTTTCTTT
CASSLEANTEAFF
>TRBJ2-1|NA|TRBD2|TRBV6-6|15
TGTGCCAGCAGTTACGGTGGGACTAGCGGGTTTGAGCAGTTCTTC
CASSYGGTSGFEQFF
>TRBJ1-1|NA|NA|TRBV6-1|15
TGTGCCAGCAGTGAAGCGCTTGGCCAGGCAGGATTGTTTTTCTTT
CASSEALGQAGLFFF
>TRBJ1-4|NA|TRBD1|TRBV4-3|18
TGCGCCAGCAGCCAAGAGCCCAGGGGGCGCGGTCGGAATGAAAAACTGTTTTTT
CASSQEPRGRGRNEKLFF
>TRBJ1-2|NA|TRBD1|TRBV5-8|13
TGTGCCAGGAGCCGACAGGGGGCCTATGGCTACACCTTC
CARSRQGAYGYTF
>TRBJ2-2|NA|TRBD2|TRBV7-2|14
TGTGCCAGCAGCTCCGCGAGCGGGATCGGGGAGCTGTTTTTT
CASSSASGIGELFF
>TRBJ2-1|NA|TRBD2|TRBV5-1|16
TGCGCCAGCAGCTCCTCAAGCGGGAGGGCGAGTAATGAGCAGTTCTTC
CASSSSSGRASNEQFF
>TRBJ2-2|NA|NA|TRBV11-2|15
TGTGCCAGCAGGAGGGCAGGGGAGAACACCGGGGAGCTGTTTTTT
CASRRAGENTGELFF